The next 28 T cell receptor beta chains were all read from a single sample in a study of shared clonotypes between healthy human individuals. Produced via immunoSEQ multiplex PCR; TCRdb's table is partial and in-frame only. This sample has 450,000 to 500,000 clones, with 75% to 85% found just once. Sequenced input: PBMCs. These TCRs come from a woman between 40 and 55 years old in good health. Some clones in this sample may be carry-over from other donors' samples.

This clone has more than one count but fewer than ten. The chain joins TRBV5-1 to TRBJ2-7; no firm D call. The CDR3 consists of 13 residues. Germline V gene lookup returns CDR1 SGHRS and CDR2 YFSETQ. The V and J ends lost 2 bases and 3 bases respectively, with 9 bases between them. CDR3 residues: CASSFSSYYEQYF. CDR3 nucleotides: TGCGCCAGCAGCTTCTCGAGTTACTACGAGCAGTACTTC.

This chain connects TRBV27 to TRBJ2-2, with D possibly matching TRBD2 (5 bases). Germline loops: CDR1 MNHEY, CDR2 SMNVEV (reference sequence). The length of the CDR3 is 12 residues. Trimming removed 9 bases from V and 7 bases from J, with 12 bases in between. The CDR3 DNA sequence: TGTGCCAGTTCAGGTGGGAGCGGGGAGCTGTTTTTT. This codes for CASSGGSGELFF.

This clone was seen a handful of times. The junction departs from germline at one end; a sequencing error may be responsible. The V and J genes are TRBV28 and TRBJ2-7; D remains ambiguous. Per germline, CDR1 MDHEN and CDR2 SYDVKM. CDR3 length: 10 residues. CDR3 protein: CASSLGSVNF. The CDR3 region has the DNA TGTGCCAGCAGTTTAGGAAGCGTCAACTTC.

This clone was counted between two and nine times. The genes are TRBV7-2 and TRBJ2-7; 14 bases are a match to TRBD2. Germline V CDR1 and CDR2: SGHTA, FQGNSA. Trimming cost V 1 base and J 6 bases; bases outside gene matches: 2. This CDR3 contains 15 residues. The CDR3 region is CASSLDGTSGSEQYF. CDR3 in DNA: TGTGCCAGCAGCTTAGATGGGACTAGCGGGAGCGAGCAGTACTTC.

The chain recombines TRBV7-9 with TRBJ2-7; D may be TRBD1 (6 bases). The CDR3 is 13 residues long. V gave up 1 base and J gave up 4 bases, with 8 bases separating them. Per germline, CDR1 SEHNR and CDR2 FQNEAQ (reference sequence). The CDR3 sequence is CASSLGDNYEQYF. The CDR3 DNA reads TGTGCCAGCAGCTTAGGGGACAATTACGAGCAGTACTTC.

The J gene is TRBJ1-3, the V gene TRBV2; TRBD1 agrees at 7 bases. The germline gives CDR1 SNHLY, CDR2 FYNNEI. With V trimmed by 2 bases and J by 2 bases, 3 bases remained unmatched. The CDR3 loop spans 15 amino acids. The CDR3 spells CASSESTGTGNTIYF. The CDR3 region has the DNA TGTGCCAGCAGTGAATCGACAGGGACTGGAAACACCATATATTTT.

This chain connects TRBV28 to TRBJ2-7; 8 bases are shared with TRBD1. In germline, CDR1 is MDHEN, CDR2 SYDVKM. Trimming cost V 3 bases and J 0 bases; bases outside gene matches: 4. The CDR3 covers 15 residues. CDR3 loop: CASSFWQGASYEQYF. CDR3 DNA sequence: TGTGCCAGCAGTTTTTGGCAGGGGGCCTCCTACGAGCAGTACTTC.

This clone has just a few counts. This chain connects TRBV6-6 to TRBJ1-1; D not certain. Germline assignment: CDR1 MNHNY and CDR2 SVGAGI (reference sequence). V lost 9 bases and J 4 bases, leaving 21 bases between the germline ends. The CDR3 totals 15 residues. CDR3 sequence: CASSQRDTRGTEAFF. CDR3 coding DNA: TGTGCCAGTTCCCAACGCGACACCCGGGGCACTGAAGCTTTCTTT.

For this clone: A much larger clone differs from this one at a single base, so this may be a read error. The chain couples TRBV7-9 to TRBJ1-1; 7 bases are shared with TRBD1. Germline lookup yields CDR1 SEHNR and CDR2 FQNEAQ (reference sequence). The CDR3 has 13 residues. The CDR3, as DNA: TGTGCCAGCGGCTTAACAGGGGAAGCTGAAGCTTTCTTT. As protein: CASGLTGEAEAFF.

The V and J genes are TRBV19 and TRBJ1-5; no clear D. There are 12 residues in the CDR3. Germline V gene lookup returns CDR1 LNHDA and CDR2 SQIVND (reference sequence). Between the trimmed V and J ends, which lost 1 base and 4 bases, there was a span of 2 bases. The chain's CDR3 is CASSIANQPQHF. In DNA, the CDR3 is TGTGCCAGTAGTATAGCGAATCAGCCCCAGCATTTT.

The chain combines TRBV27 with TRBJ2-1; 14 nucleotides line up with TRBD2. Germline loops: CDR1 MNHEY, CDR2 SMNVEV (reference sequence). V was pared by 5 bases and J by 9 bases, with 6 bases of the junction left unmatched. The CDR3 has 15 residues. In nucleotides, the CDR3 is TGTGCCAGCAGTCCCCGACTAGCGGGAGGGGGTGAGCAGTTCTTC. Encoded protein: CASSPRLAGGGEQFF.

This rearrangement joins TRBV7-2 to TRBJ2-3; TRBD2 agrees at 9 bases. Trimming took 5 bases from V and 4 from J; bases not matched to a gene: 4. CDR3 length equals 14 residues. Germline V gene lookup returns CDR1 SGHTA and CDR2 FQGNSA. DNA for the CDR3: TGTGCCAGCAGCCCGGGACTAGCCTCAGATACGCAGTATTTT. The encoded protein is CASSPGLASDTQYF.

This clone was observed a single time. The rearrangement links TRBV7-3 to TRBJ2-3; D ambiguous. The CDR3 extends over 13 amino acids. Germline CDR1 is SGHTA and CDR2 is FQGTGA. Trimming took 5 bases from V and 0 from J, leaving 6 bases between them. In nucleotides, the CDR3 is TGTGCCAGCAGCCACCCTAGCACAGATACGCAGTATTTT. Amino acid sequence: CASSHPSTDTQYF.

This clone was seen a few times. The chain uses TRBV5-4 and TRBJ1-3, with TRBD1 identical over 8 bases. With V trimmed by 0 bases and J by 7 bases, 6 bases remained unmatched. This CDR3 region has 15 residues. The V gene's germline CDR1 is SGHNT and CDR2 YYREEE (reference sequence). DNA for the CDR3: TGTGCCAGCAGCTTGGCGGGGACAGGATCCAACACCATATATTTT. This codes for CASSLAGTGSNTIYF.

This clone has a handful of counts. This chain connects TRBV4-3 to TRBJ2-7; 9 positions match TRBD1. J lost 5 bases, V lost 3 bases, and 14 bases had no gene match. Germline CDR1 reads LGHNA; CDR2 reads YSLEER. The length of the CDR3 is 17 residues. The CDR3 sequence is CASSQYLRDRAIDEQYF. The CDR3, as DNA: TGCGCCAGCAGCCAGTACCTCCGGGACAGGGCCATTGACGAGCAGTACTTC.

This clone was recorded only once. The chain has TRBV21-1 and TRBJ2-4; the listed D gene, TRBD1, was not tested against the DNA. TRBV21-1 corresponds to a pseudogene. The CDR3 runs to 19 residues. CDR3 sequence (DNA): TGTGCCAGCAGCATTCGGACAGTCGACTACCGTATAGCCAAAAACATTCAGTACTTC. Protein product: CASSIRTVDYRIAKNIQYF.

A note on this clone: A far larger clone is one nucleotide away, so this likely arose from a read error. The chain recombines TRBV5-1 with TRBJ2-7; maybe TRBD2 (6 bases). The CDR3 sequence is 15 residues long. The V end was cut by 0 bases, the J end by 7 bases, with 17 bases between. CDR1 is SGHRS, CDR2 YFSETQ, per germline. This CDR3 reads CASSLGAGRPGEQYF. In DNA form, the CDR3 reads TGCGCCAGCAGCTTGGGGGCGGGAAGGCCGGGTGAGCAGTACTTC.

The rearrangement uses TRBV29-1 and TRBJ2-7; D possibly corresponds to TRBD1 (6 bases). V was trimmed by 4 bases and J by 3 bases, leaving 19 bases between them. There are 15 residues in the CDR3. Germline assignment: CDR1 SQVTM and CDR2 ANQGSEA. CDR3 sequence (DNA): TGCAGCGTTGGAGCAGGAACAGGGTCAAGCTACGAGCAGTACTTC. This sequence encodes CSVGAGTGSSYEQYF.

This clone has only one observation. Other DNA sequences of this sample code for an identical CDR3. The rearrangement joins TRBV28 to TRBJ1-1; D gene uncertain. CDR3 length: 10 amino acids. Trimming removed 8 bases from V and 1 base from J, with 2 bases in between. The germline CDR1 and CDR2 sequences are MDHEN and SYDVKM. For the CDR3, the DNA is TGTGCCAGCCGGAACACTGAAGCTTTCTTT. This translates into CASRNTEAFF.

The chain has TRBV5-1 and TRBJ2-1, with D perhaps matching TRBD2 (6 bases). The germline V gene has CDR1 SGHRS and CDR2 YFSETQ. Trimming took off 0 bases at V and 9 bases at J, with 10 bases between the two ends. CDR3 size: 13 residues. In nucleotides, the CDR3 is TGCGCCAGCAGCTTGGGGACTACGGGTGAGCAGTTCTTC. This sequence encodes CASSLGTTGEQFF.

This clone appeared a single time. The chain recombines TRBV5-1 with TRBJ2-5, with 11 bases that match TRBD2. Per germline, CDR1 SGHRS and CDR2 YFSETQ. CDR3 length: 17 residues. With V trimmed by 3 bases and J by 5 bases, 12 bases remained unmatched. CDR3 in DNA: TGCGCCAGCAGCTCCCGGGGTAGCGGGAGGGTTGATGAGACCCAGTACTTC. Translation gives CASSSRGSGRVDETQYF.

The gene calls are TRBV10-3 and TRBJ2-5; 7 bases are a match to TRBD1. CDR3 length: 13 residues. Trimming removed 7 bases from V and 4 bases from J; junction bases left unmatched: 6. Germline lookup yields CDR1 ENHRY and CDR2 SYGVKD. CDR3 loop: CAIKGAQGETQYF. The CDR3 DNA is TGTGCCATCAAGGGGGCACAGGGAGAGACCCAGTACTTC.

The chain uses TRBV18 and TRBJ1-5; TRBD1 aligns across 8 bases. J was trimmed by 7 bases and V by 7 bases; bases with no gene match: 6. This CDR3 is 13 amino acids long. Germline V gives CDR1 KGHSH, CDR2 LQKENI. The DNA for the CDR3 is TGTGCCAGCTTTCAGGGGGCAGGCCAGCCCCAGCATTTT. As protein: CASFQGAGQPQHF.

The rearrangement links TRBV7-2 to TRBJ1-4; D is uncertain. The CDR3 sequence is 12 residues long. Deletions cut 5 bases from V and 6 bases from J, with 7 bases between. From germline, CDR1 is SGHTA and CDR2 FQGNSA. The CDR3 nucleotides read TGTGCCAGCAGCCGCCCCGATGAAAAACTGTTTTTT. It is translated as CASSRPDEKLFF.

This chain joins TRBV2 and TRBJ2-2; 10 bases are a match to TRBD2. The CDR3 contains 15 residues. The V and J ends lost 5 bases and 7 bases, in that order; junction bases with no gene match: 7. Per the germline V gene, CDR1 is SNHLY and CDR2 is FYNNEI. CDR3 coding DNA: TGTGCCAGCAGTTTTCTAGCGGGAGCTGTCGGGGAGCTGTTTTTT. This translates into CASSFLAGAVGELFF. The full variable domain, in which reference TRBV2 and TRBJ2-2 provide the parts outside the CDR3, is EPEVTQTPSHQVTQMGQEVILRCVPISNHLYFYWYRQILGQKVEFLVSFYNNEISEKSEIFDDQFSVERPDGSNFTLKIRSTKLEDSAMYFCASSFLAGAVGELFFGEGSRLTVL.

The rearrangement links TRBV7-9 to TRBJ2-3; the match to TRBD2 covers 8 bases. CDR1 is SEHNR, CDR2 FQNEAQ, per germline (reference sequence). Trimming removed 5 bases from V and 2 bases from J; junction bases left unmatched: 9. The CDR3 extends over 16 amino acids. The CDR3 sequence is CASSLPTSEVTDTQYF. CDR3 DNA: TGTGCCAGCAGCCTGCCGACTAGCGAAGTCACAGATACGCAGTATTTT.

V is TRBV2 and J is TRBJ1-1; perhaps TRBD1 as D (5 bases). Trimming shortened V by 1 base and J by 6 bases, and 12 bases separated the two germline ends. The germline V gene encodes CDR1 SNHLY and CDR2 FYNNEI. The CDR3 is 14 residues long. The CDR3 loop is CASSEVTGVAEAFF. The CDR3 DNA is TGTGCCAGCAGTGAAGTGACGGGGGTAGCTGAAGCTTTCTTT.

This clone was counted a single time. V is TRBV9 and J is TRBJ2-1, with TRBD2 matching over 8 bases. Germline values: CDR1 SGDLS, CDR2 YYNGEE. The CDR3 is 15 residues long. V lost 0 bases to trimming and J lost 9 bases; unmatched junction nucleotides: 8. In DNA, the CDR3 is TGTGCCAGCAGCGTAGTCGGGAGGGCGAACGGTGAGCAGTTCTTC. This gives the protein CASSVVGRANGEQFF. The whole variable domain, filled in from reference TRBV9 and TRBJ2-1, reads DSGVTQTPKHLITATGQRVTLRCSPRSGDLSVYWYQQSLDQGLQFLIQYYNGEERAKGNILERFSAQQFPDLHSELNLSSLELGDSALYFCASSVVGRANGEQFFGPGTRLTVL.